A single sample is the source of the 17 T cell receptor beta chains below, sequenced in a study of CD8 T cells in Susac syndrome. RNA was extracted with the RNeasy kit, and a quantity of about 0.45 to 1 ug was reverse transcribed using random hexamers. MiXCR, applied by TCRdb to the immunoSEQ multiplex PCR reads, yields one record per CDR3 protein. The table lists 120,000 or so distinct CDR3 sequences, 90% to 95% of them singletons. The sequencing sample was made of CD4+ T cells from PBMCs. These receptor sequences come from a human donor in good health.

The chain recombines TRBV7-2 with TRBJ2-5; the D gene is possibly TRBD2 (6 bases). V was clipped by 5 bases and J by 3 bases, with 13 bases between them. The CDR3 loop spans 14 amino acids. Per the germline V gene, CDR1 is SGHTA and CDR2 is FQGNSA. The CDR3, as DNA: TGTGCCAGCAGCAAGGGACTGCCGAAAGAGACCCAGTACTTC. This codes for CASSKGLPKETQYF.

This sequence joins TRBV18 and TRBJ2-7, with D possibly being TRBD2 (6 bases). The V end lost 2 bases, the J end lost 5 bases, and 25 bases lay between the germline ends. CDR1 and CDR2 (germline): KGHSH, LQKENI. This CDR3 comprises 18 residues. CDR3 in DNA: TGTGCCAGCTCACCATTAAGTTTACGGGAGTTCCTTTCTAACGAGCAGTACTTC. Protein product: CASSPLSLREFLSNEQYF.

The V gene is TRBV4-1, the J gene TRBJ1-1; D remains ambiguous. Trimming removed 4 bases from V and 7 bases from J, with 16 bases in between. Germline CDR1 is MGHRA and CDR2 is YSYEKL. This CDR3 has 14 residues. Here the CDR3 DNA reads TGCGCCAGCAGCCCCGGACCTCTGGGAGGTGAAGCTTTCTTT. Translating it yields CASSPGPLGGEAFF.

The chain links TRBV6-5 to TRBJ1-5; D remains ambiguous. The CDR3 consists of 12 residues. Trimming stripped 6 bases from V and 10 bases from J, with 13 bases between. Per germline, CDR1 MNHEY and CDR2 SVGAGI. Written as DNA, the CDR3 is TGTGCCAGCAGATCTCCCCGTGGCCCCCAGCATTTT. Translating it yields CASRSPRGPQHF.

This chain joins TRBV15 and TRBJ2-2, with D hard to call. CDR3 length equals 13 residues. Germline lookup yields CDR1 LNHNV and CDR2 YYDKDF (reference sequence). V shed 4 bases and J shed 2 bases, with 5 bases lying between them. CDR3 amino acids: CATSTQNTGELFF. CDR3 DNA: TGTGCCACCAGCACTCAAAACACCGGGGAGCTGTTTTTT.

The gene calls are TRBV7-9 and TRBJ2-5, with a tentative D call TRBD2 (5 bases). The CDR3 consists of 13 residues. Trimming removed 1 base from V and 3 bases from J, with 6 bases in between. Germline V gene lookup returns CDR1 SEHNR and CDR2 FQNEAQ (reference sequence). CDR3 loop: CASSLGRKETQYF. The CDR3, as DNA: TGTGCCAGCAGCTTAGGGAGGAAAGAGACCCAGTACTTC.

The genes are TRBV28 and TRBJ2-1, with D possibly being TRBD2 (6 bases). The CDR3 consists of 12 residues. Germline CDR1 and CDR2: MDHEN and SYDVKM. V was clipped by 6 bases and J by 8 bases, with 11 bases between them. The CDR3 loop reads CASRGGIDEQFF. The CDR3 DNA reads TGTGCCAGCAGGGGGGGTATCGATGAGCAGTTCTTC.

This clonotype was seen only once. This rearrangement joins TRBV15 to TRBJ2-1, with unresolved D. CDR1 is LNHNV and CDR2 is YYDKDF in the germline V gene (reference sequence). V lost 0 bases and J 0 bases, leaving 9 bases between the germline ends. The CDR3 spans 16 residues. The DNA for the CDR3 is TGTGCCACCAGCAGAGAATACACCCTCTCCTACAATGAGCAGTTCTTC. Translation gives CATSREYTLSYNEQFF.

V usage is TRBV3-1 and J usage is TRBJ1-1; TRBD1 aligns across 7 bases. V was clipped by 4 bases and J by 3 bases; unmatched bases: 5. The CDR3 extends over 14 amino acids. CDR1 is LGHDT, CDR2 YNNKEL, per germline (reference sequence). The CDR3 protein is CASSPQGGDTEAFF. CDR3 bases: TGTGCCAGCAGCCCCCAGGGGGGTGACACTGAAGCTTTCTTT.

The chain recombines TRBV29-1 with TRBJ1-3; D gene ambiguous. Trimming removed 4 bases at V and 0 bases at J, with 13 bases between. The CDR3 sequence is 15 residues long. The germline V gene has CDR1 SQVTM and CDR2 ANQGSEA. Written as DNA, the CDR3 is TGCAGCGTTGCTAGCCAGCGGCGCTCTGGAAACACCATATATTTT. Protein product: CSVASQRRSGNTIYF.

The chain recombines TRBV5-1 with TRBJ1-3; no firm D call. Germline lookup yields CDR1 SGHRS and CDR2 YFSETQ. The V and J ends lost 1 base and 0 bases respectively, with 5 bases between them. The CDR3 is 14 residues long. CDR3 bases: TGCGCCAGCAGCTTGTTCGACTCTGGAAACACCATATATTTT. It codes for CASSLFDSGNTIYF. Using reference TRBV5-1 and TRBJ1-3 for the parts outside the CDR3, the full variable domain is KAGVTQTPRYLIKTRGQQVTLSCSPISGHRSVSWYQQTPGQGLQFLFEYFSETQRNKGNFPGRFSGRQFSNSRSEMNVSTLELGDSALYLCASSLFDSGNTIYFGEGSWLTVV.

The chain recombines TRBV18 with TRBJ1-2; D perhaps matches TRBD1 (5 bases). The germline gives CDR1 KGHSH, CDR2 LQKENI. CDR3 length: 12 amino acids. V lost 4 bases to trimming and J lost 5 bases, with 8 bases between them. The DNA of the CDR3 is TGTGCCAGCTCACTACAGGATTATGGCTACACCTTC. Amino acid sequence: CASSLQDYGYTF. The full variable domain, in which reference TRBV18 and TRBJ1-2 provide the parts outside the CDR3, is NAGVMQNPRHLVRRRGQEARLRCSPMKGHSHVYWYRQLPEEGLKFMVYLQKENIIDESGMPKERFSAEFPKEGPSILRIQQVVRGDSAAYFCASSLQDYGYTFGSGTRLTVV.

This clonotype was counted a single time. This chain uses TRBV12-3 or TRBV12-4 with TRBJ2-3; 9 bases match TRBD2. V dropped 4 bases and J dropped 6; count of bases not matched to a gene: 17. There are 18 residues in the CDR3. The CDR3 is CASSSAPGLAGSGDTQYF. CDR3 in DNA: TGTGCCAGCAGTTCTGCCCCGGGGCTAGCGGGGAGCGGGGATACGCAGTATTTT.

V is TRBV20-1 and J is TRBJ2-7; 11 positions match TRBD1. The CDR3 consists of 13 residues. V lost 5 bases, J lost 5 bases, and 5 bases stayed unmatched. Germline loops: CDR1 DFQATT, CDR2 SNEGSKA (reference sequence). CDR3 DNA: TGCAGTGCTCAGGGACAGGGGGTACACGAGCAGTACTTC. As protein: CSAQGQGVHEQYF.

The rearrangement joins TRBV7-2 to TRBJ2-1; 11 bases are shared with TRBD2. V was pared by 5 bases and J by 6 bases, with 6 bases of the junction left unmatched. CDR1 SGHTA and CDR2 FQGNSA come from the germline V gene. The CDR3 covers 15 residues. CDR3 amino acids: CASSVSGLAVNEQFF. In DNA, the CDR3 is TGTGCCAGCAGCGTATCGGGACTAGCGGTCAATGAGCAGTTCTTC.

The V call is TRBV15, the J call TRBJ1-4; 10 positions match TRBD1. This CDR3 spans 13 amino acids. In germline, CDR1 is LNHNV, CDR2 YYDKDF (reference sequence). The V gene end was trimmed by 8 bases and the J gene end by 7 bases; junction bases not matched to a gene: 4. CDR3 amino acids: CATGDRGREKLFF. DNA of the CDR3: TGTGCCACCGGCGACAGGGGGCGTGAAAAACTGTTTTTT.

The chain combines TRBV12-3 or TRBV12-4 with TRBJ2-3; D gene unclear. The CDR3 spans 11 residues. V lost 3 bases, J lost 12 bases, and 10 bases lay in between. The CDR3 nucleotides read TGTGCCAGCAGTTTTGACCTGATACAGTATTTT. It is translated as CASSFDLIQYF.